The clone carrying this T cell receptor beta chain was detected ten times or more. Its target is unknown. The data originate from a study of CD8 T cells in ankylosing spondylitis. Germline V gene sequence: CDR1 SQVTM, CDR2 ANQGSEA. This CDR3 contains 14 residues. V lost 7 bases and J 0 bases, leaving 13 bases between the germline ends. Overall study results and limits: Several highly homologous variants made up a TCR beta motif, and this motif appeared characteristic of ankylosing spondylitis blood.

TCRdb re-called the 5' RACE reads with MiXCR, one entry per CDR3 protein. The repertoire holds roughly 440,000 distinct CDR3 sequences, about 15% seen once, with about 0.94% in the top ten. The source is a male donor with ankylosing spondylitis. The rearrangement links TRBV29-1 to TRBJ2-1; tentative D call: TRBD2 (6 bases). Sequenced sample: blood, either unsorted or a sorted T cell fraction (not recorded which). The CDR3 bases are TGCAGCGCGGGGGACCGGGCCTCCTACAATGAGCAGTTCTTC. It encodes CSAGDRASYNEQFF.